This TCR beta chain originates from a study of cytomegalovirus exposure and HLA in healthy donors (dated by TCRdb to the late 2010s). Describing the broader study: According to an earlier analysis of around 600 of the donors, 150 million to 200 million T cells yielded some 120 million unique TCR beta sequences and about 300 Gb of sequence data. To predict cytomegalovirus infection status, the study combined high-throughput TCR immunosequencing, statistical association of individual TCRs with disease status, and machine learning. All discovery cohort repertoires had been generated using a single sequencing platform. A later analysis re-examined previously published TCR beta repertoires from just over 650 donors and added high-resolution HLA genotyping to investigate patterns of TCR occurrence. The study profiled the T cell repertoires of 500 to 800 subjects by immunosequencing and related them to cytomegalovirus serostatus. HLA typing included class I and class II loci at four-digit resolution. The aim of the study was to test whether cataloging public T cell receptors could identify signatures of past pathogen exposure. To decide whether each TCR beta V gene segment behaved as functional or pseudogenic, an earlier analysis of fewer than 750 of the donors relied on high-throughput TCR beta sequencing. Among around 400 genotyped donors of the cohort, an average of around 250,000 unique TCR beta nucleotide sequences was sequenced per donor, of which roughly 17% were non-productive. Besides the first cohort of roughly 700 subjects, a separate validation cohort made up of roughly 130 different subjects was used. Roughly 5 DR-DQ haplotypes were handled as single units for association and clustering because linkage in the cohort was strong. Typing coverage varied by locus: about 620-640 donors for A, B, C, DRB1 and DQB1; approximately 520 for DQA1; some 610 for DPA1; under 490 for DPB1. Of the approximately 400 genotyped donors, over 70% fell in the genetic ancestry cluster associated with self-reported Caucasian donors. Donor age, sex, ethnicity and CMV serostatus were compiled together with the repertoire data. In a later genetic analysis, genome-wide SNP genotypes for about three fifths of the 666 donors were used, and that subset was treated as a discovery cohort. The later analysis used no new phenotypic data to find candidate immune exposures, relying instead on TCR beta sequences and their occurrence across donors. An early release that covered several hundred HLA-typed donors contained about 290 gigabases of sequencing data and around 80 million unique TCR sequences. Results and caveats for the whole study, not just this receptor: A later analysis found that TCR association rates varied across HLA loci, with DRB1 alleles showing the most associated TCRs and HLA-C alleles the fewest. The authors suggested that the approach could potentially be extended to other disease states and immunological phenotypes. An association between a missense DCLRE1C variant and V-gene and J-gene trimming of TCR beta chains was found in a later genetic analysis and replicated in an independent cohort. In vitro tests confirmed that three of the cytomegalovirus-associated TCR beta chains recognize cytomegalovirus antigens. Compared with the approximately 670-donor mean, donors in an Asian-associated ancestry cluster had fewer N-insertions in productive TCRs, according to a later genetic analysis. At a false discovery rate of 0.05, a later analysis linked 16,951 TCR beta sequences to specific HLA alleles. Some 15 rarely observed V segments, including chromosome 9 orphons, were excluded from the earlier analysis of about 500 of the donors because counts were too low. Because HLA typing was unavailable for some donors at each locus, only the typed subset was used in association tests. According to a later analysis, most CMV-associated TCR beta chains appeared to be HLA-restricted, and the HLA associations seemed to be driven largely by CMV exposure. For the cohort, immune exposure information was limited to CMV serostatus. In this cohort, only TCR beta chains were sequenced, and detectable features were limited by the absence of alpha or paired-chain data. According to a later analysis, parvovirus B19, influenza, CMV and Epstein-Barr virus appeared linked to several top co-occurrence clusters. In an earlier analysis of 587 of the donors, most TCR beta V segments were observed in productive rearrangements about 90% or about 30% of the time, broadly matching IMGT annotations. The sequencing pipeline was judged likely to have produced a cluster of highly shared sequence variants as a technical artifact. Cytomegalovirus status was reported to be diagnosed by the classifier with high specificity and sensitivity in both the original and validation cohorts. A further reported finding was that TCR beta sequences accurately predicted the HLA-A and HLA-B alleles for most subjects in the first cohort. Correlated functional status among segregating V segments might reflect linkage disequilibrium, but an unknown experimental factor could not be ruled out. The presence/absence analyses assumed that sequencing depth was roughly uniform across donors, and that assumption may not be true. Strong co-occurrence of HLA alleles, especially DR and DQ, made assigning TCR associations to individual alleles difficult. Some IMGT-functional V segments, including TRBV6-2 and TRBV6-3, could not be distinguished by the 87-base-pair reads and were therefore excluded. In the study, around 150 TCR beta chains were listed as associated with cytomegalovirus. Most TCR sequences were seen in very few donors, while some public TCRs were found in many individuals. Compared with equally common non-associated chains, HLA-associated TCR beta chains in a later analysis were more clonally expanded and had lower generation probabilities.

This clone appeared a few times. No cognate antigen has been identified for it. Base qualities were left out, and no much larger clone turns up one base away. The cohort comprised 550 to 700 healthy bone marrow donors. All cohort members were sampled while nominally healthy, although unrecorded immune exposures were likely present. The donor was CMV seronegative and belonged to the group of 350 to 400 seronegative cohort members. A peripheral blood sample was provided by each donor, and peripheral blood mononuclear cells were used for TCR beta sequencing. Genomic DNA extraction from the blood cell samples was performed with the Qiagen DNeasy Blood Extraction Kit. The library was obtained by the immunoSEQ multiplex PCR assay. A mixture of 60 forward primers for TCR Vbeta segments and 13 reverse primers for TCR Jbeta segments was used in the multiplex PCR. A multiplex PCR assay on genomic DNA amplified the CDR3 region of rearranged TCR beta genes. The Illumina HiSeq System was used to sequence the amplified TCR beta libraries as 87-base-pair reads. Turning to the authors' computational methods: A later analysis tallied roughly 76 million unique TCR beta chains across the 666 repertoires, and some 10 million of those chains were shared by two or more donors. A nearest-neighbor algorithm error-corrected the raw reads and collapsed the reads into unique sequences, merging closely related sequences to remove PCR and sequencing errors. To assign V, D and J gene segments, CDR3 sequences were aligned to IMGT reference sequences. For a sequence to be retained, a match of at least six nucleotides was required to both a V gene segment and a J gene segment. A rearrangement was called productive if the CDR3 had no stop codons and remained in frame with V and J, and every other rearrangement was called non-productive. CDR3 was defined by IMGT convention, running from the second conserved V-encoded cysteine to the conserved J-encoded phenylalanine. In an earlier analysis of just under 600 of the donors, sequences lacking an unambiguous match to a single V gene segment were excluded. In an earlier analysis of approximately 550 of the donors, V segments were called functional above 56.7% productive rearrangements and were called segregating when the between-donor standard deviation exceeded 5%. To diagnose cytomegalovirus status from the catalog of TCR beta chain sequences, a statistical classification framework was built. A later analysis assigned V and J genes by comparing TCR nucleotide sequences with IMGT/GENE-DB human TR gene sequences. In a later analysis, CDR3 sequences and most-parsimonious VDJ recombination scenarios were assigned using the TCRdist pipeline. In a later analysis, each TCR beta chain was defined by its CDR3 amino acid sequence together with its V-gene family, and reads without a unique V-gene family were excluded. To address suspected cross-contamination and a sequencing artifact, a later analysis removed a few hundred highly shared, low-generation-probability nucleotide sequences. In a later analysis, a clonal expansion index for each public chain was calculated from normalized within-repertoire ranks of inferred template counts. Generation probabilities in a later analysis came from a VDJ recombination model fitted to out-of-frame rearrangements, and those results were checked against IGoR. In a later analysis, TCR-TCR, TCR-HLA and TCR-CMV co-occurrence was scored with hypergeometric tests, and a repertoire-size bias correction was applied to TCR pairs. False discovery rates were estimated in a later analysis by permuting HLA or CMV assignments 20 times. In a later analysis, co-occurring TCRs were grouped using DBSCAN, and TCRdist sequence similarity was added for clustering within HLA-allele-positive subsets. Repertoires with fewer than 30,000 or more than 120,000 public chains, plus five repertoires with anomalous nucleotide sharing, were excluded from co-occurrence clustering. TCRdb's version of the immuneACCESS table is confined to in-frame rearrangements and falls short of the full clone set. An unresolved V gene accounts for under half of the shortfall where checked; the remainder is of unknown origin. D and trimming were read from the DNA, whereas the V and J calls and clone size are those reported in that table. The sample table holds about 110,000 clones, of which approximately 80% were seen once. Clones ranked in the top ten supply about 1.6% of the sample.

Germline trimming amounts to 1 base on V and 8 bases on J, with 5 as the count of junction bases outside the gene matches. Sequences LGHNT (CDR1) and FRNRAP (CDR2) are obtained from the germline V gene. Counted from cysteine to phenylalanine, this CDR3 has 15 amino acids. The only DNA kept is the CDR3, 45 bases in frame from the first base. This receptor chain uses TRBV12-5 and TRBJ1-4; the central 9 bases match TRBD1. The source is a man aged 50-59 years in good health and CMV-seronegative. The sample was PBMCs. The CDR3 region reads CASGLDGQGREKLFF. In nucleotide form, the sequence is TGTGCTAGTGGTTTGGACGGACAGGGGAGGGAAAAACTGTTTTTT.